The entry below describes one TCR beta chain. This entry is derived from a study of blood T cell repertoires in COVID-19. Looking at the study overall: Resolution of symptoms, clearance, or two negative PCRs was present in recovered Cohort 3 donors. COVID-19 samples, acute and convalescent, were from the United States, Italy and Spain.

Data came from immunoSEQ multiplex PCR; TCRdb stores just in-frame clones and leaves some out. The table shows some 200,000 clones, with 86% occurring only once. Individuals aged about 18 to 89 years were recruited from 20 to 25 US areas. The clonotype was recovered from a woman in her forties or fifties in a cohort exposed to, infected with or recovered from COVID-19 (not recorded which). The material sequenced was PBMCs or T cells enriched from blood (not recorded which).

The CDR3: CASSLDTRNQPQHF. The CDR3 DNA reads as TGTGCCAGCAGCTTAGACACGCGCAATCAGCCCCAGCATTTT. The gene calls are TRBV7-2 and TRBJ1-5; the D is unclear. Per germline, CDR1 SGHTA and CDR2 FQGNSA. This CDR3 region has 14 residues. Trimming shortened V by 1 base and J by 2 bases, and 6 bases separated the two germline ends.